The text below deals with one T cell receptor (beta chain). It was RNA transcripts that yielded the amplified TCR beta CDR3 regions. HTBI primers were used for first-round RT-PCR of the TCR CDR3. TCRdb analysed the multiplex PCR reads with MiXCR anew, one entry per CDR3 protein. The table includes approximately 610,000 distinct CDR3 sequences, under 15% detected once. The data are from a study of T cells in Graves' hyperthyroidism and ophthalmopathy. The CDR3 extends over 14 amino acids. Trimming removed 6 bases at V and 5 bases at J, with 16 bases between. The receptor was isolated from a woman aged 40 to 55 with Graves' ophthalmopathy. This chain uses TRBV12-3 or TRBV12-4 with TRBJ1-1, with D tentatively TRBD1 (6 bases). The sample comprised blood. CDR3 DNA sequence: TGTGCCAGCAGCCTCAGGGGAAAGGGAACTGAAGCTTTCTTT. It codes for CASSLRGKGTEAFF.